These T cell receptor beta chains were read from a single sample in a study of T-cell memory formation after mild COVID-19. MiXCR was run by TCRdb on the 5' RACE reads, yielding one entry per CDR3 protein. The profile shows about 560,000 distinct CDR3 sequences, roughly 18% of them singletons. Sequenced: PBMCs or a T cell subset sorted from them (not recorded which). The receptors shown here come from an adult woman who had mild COVID-19 (a few samples of this study predate the infection). Cell type and time point are not known. The CDR3 runs from the conserved cysteine through the conserved F or W.

J,V,CDR3
TRBJ2-3,TRBV7-2,CASSLAGGGGTQYF
TRBJ2-7,TRBV5-1,CASSSTGTTYEQYF
TRBJ2-7,TRBV7-9,CASSPGPGPNSYEQYF
TRBJ1-2,TRBV29-1,CSVEEMTGPGGYTF
TRBJ2-1,TRBV9,CASSVGRGLRNEQFF
TRBJ2-3,TRBV19,CASSIRTSRTDTQYF
TRBJ2-7,TRBV2,CASSGGTGTYEQYF
TRBJ2-7,TRBV5-6,CASSPGLQSSYEQYF
TRBJ2-7,TRBV4-1,CASSQDSAGLIYEQYF
TRBJ2-7,TRBV7-9,CASSSTGEEDEQYF
TRBJ2-3,TRBV6-6,CASQGGTDTQYF
TRBJ2-2,TRBV30,CAWASQNTGELFF
TRBJ2-3,TRBV19,CAIGRGLTDTQYF
TRBJ1-1,TRBV20-1,CSARVGEGEAFF
TRBJ2-2,TRBV7-9,CASSRQTSTGELFF
TRBJ1-1,TRBV4-2,CASSQDLGAGGSEAFF
TRBJ1-2,TRBV20-1,CSARQGPGGYTF
TRBJ2-1,TRBV30,CAWSVLGTKQFF
TRBJ1-1,TRBV11-2,CASTLSQLNTEAFF
TRBJ2-7,TRBV18,CASSPGTGSDEQYF
TRBJ2-7,TRBV18,CASSSGTLPEQYF
TRBJ2-1,TRBV29-1,CSVEELFNEQFF
TRBJ1-6,TRBV4-3,CASSQKYGGRGNNSPLHF
TRBJ2-1,TRBV19,CASSSGGAIYNEQFF
TRBJ2-3,TRBV11-3,CASSLGKLSTDTQYF
TRBJ1-1,TRBV20-1,CSAYGNTEAFF
TRBJ2-1,TRBV7-2,CASSLRDYQVRDEQFF
TRBJ2-5,TRBV5-1,CASSLDGEWETQYF
TRBJ2-3,TRBV27,CASSMGYRGPSTDTQYF
TRBJ2-3,TRBV24-1,CATSDRREQSDTQYF
TRBJ2-3,TRBV4-3,CASSQPSGSGDTQYF
TRBJ1-1,TRBV5-1,CASSSYPGQANTEAFF
TRBJ2-7,TRBV20-1,CSARGVAGSYEQYF
TRBJ2-1,TRBV5-1,CASSFNGGSDYNEQFF
TRBJ2-7,TRBV18,CASSPPGPLYEQYF
TRBJ2-5,TRBV6-5,CASSGRGGWVETQYF
TRBJ2-7,TRBV6-6,CASSPDSFYEQYF
TRBJ1-5,TRBV5-6,CASSLKVREPQHF
TRBJ2-7,TRBV7-2,CASSWVYNRHGGPESGRYHEQYF
TRBJ2-2,TRBV30,CAWSVHDLSGELFF
TRBJ2-2,TRBV7-9,CASSLGFGTDTGELFF
TRBJ1-5,TRBV5-1,CASSLEGPYSNQPQHF
TRBJ2-1,TRBV3-1,CATGGNNEQFF
TRBJ1-1,TRBV12-3/TRBV12-4,CASSEGSTEAFF
TRBJ2-7,TRBV6-5,CASSYTDRGYEQYF
TRBJ1-5,TRBV7-8,CASSLWGGERHF